The source of this T cell receptor beta chain is a study of cytomegalovirus exposure and HLA in healthy donors. Background on the study: Earlier findings included about 120 million unique TCR beta sequences obtained from about 180 million T cells.

The V segment lost 8 bases and the J segment 10 bases; nucleotides outside the gene matches: 8. CDR3 length: 14 residues. Germline V gene data show CDR1 as MDHEN and CDR2 as SYDVKM. In regard to this clone: Its antigen remains unidentified.

Overall study findings and caveats: Reportedly, fewer N-insertions than the approximately 650-donor mean appeared in an Asian-associated ancestry cluster in a later analysis. What was likely a sequencing artifact was a cluster of highly shared sequence variants. A list of 150 or so TCR beta chains associated with cytomegalovirus was given.

The PCR had 60 Vbeta and 13 Jbeta primers. Profiling relied on immunoSEQ multiplex PCR, and the TCRdb table lists in-frame clones only, not all of them. The table records 120,000 to 150,000 clones, around 73% of them present only once. The rearrangement uses TRBV28 and TRBJ1-6; TRBD1 agrees at 10 bases. This receptor was obtained from a human donor in good health. Sequenced: PBMCs. CDR3 in amino acids: CASRRTGGRSPLHF. As DNA, the CDR3 is TGTGCCAGCCGCCGGACAGGGGGGAGGTCACCCCTCCACTTT.